This entry lists 5 T cell receptor beta chains sequenced from one sample in a study of a mutant IDH1 vaccine in newly diagnosed glioma. No antigens are known for them. Sample time point: week 5, during vaccination. In the vaccine, a single dose held 300 ug of the mutant IDH1 20-mer peptide, along with topical imiquimod. The repertoire was sequenced with immunoSEQ multiplex PCR; TCRdb's copy has only in-frame clones and lacks some. The data contain 30,000 to 35,000 clones, more than 55% of them singletons. This specimen was PBMCs, taken from a glioma patient whose treatment included an IDH1 peptide vaccine. The receptors were sampled from a woman between 18 and 30 years old with glioma.

In DNA, the CDR3 is TGTGCCAGCAGTGTGTGGCCTGGAAACACCATATATTTT. Translating gives CASSVWPGNTIYF. V and J are TRBV6-1 and TRBJ1-3; D unclear. Trimming removed 4 bases at V and 2 bases at J, with 6 bases between. In germline, CDR1 is MNHNS, CDR2 SASEGT. There are 13 residues in the CDR3.

Concerning this clone itself: Relative to the germline gene, one junction end is altered; a read error may explain this. The chain employs TRBV7-8 and TRBJ2-2; no definite D call. Germline lookup yields CDR1 SGHVS and CDR2 FQNEAQ. There are 13 residues in the CDR3. CDR3 protein: CASSLVATRELFF. In nucleotides, the CDR3 is TGTGCCAGCAGCTTAGTGGCCACCCGGGAGCTGTTTTTT. Filled out from reference TRBV7-8 and TRBJ2-2, the complete variable domain reads GAGVSQSPRYKVAKRGQDVALRCDPISGHVSLFWYQQALGQGPEFLTYFQNEAQLDKSGLPSDRFFAERPEGSVSTLKIQRTQQEDSAVYLCASSLVATRELFFGEGSRLTVL.

The chain has TRBV19 and TRBJ2-5, with a tentative D call TRBD1 (6 bases). Deletions cut 6 bases from V and 5 bases from J, with 13 bases between. The germline V gene has CDR1 LNHDA and CDR2 SQIVND (reference sequence). CDR3 size: 13 residues. This CDR3 reads CASSYRVSETQYF. The CDR3 DNA is TGTGCCAGTAGCTACAGGGTCTCCGAGACCCAGTACTTC.

V usage is TRBV6-5 and J usage is TRBJ1-2; 10 bases line up with TRBD1. Germline values: CDR1 MNHEY, CDR2 SVGAGI. The ends lost 6 bases at V and 5 bases at J; junction bases unmatched: 3. This CDR3 comprises 13 residues. DNA of the CDR3: TGTGCCAGCAGCACGGGACAGGGGTATGGCTACACCTTC. Translation: CASSTGQGYGYTF.

This clone was seen more than once but under ten times. The genes are TRBV11-3 and TRBJ2-7, with 7 bases aligning to TRBD2. The CDR3 is made up of 15 amino acids. CDR1 is SGHNT and CDR2 is YENEEA in the germline V gene. V was clipped by 1 base and J by 1 base; unmatched bases: 4. CDR3 loop: CASSLGDGGSYEQYF. CDR3 nucleotide sequence: TGTGCCAGCAGCTTAGGGGACGGGGGGTCCTACGAGCAGTACTTC.